This T cell receptor beta chain was captured by sequencing in a study of response to subunit inactivated influenza vaccine. General study findings and limits: Few new T cells, the authors suggested, are recruited by each seasonal influenza vaccination.

TCRdb re-analysed the RT-PCR reads in MiXCR, keeping a single row per CDR3 protein. The table has about 700,000 distinct CDR3 sequences, about 14% seen once. This clonotype has only a few counts. The antigen is unknown. Germline CDR1 and CDR2: LGHDT and YNNKEL (reference sequence). The V and J ends lost 3 bases and 10 bases, in that order; junction bases with no gene match: 0. The CDR3 contains 12 residues. The sample here was PBMCs from blood, taken around two weeks before vaccination. The chain couples TRBV3-1 to TRBJ1-6; TRBD1 matches at 7 bases. The clonotype was recovered from a man between 50 and 59 years old who received an inactivated influenza vaccine. The CDR3 here is CASSQDRSPLHF. DNA of the CDR3: TGTGCCAGCAGCCAGGACAGGTCACCCCTCCACTTT.